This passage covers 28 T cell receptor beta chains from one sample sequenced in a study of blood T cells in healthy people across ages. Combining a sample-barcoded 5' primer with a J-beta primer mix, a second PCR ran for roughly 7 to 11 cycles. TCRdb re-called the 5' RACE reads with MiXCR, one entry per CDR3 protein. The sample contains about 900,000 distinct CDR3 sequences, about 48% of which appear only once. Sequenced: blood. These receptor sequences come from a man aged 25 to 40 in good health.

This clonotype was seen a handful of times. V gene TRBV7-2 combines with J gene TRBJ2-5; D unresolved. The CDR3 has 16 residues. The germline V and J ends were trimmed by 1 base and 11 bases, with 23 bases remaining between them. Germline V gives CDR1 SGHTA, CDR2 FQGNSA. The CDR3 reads CASSLGFPISTNEQYF. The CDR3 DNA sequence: TGTGCCAGCAGCTTAGGTTTCCCGATAAGTACGAATGAGCAGTACTTC.

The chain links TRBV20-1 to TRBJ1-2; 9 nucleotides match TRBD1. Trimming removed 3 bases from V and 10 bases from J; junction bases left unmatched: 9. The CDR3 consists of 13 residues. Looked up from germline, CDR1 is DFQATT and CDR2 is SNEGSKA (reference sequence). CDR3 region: CSASSGQGLDYTF. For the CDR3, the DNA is TGCAGTGCTAGCTCGGGACAGGGCTTGGACTACACCTTC.

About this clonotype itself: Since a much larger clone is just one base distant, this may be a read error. CDR3 region: CASSPRGRQLNNKQFF. CDR3 bases: TGTGCCAGCAGTCCCCGAGGGCGACAGTTAAACAATAAGCAGTTCTTC. This chain links TRBV12-3 or TRBV12-4 with TRBJ2-1, with D perhaps matching TRBD1 or TRBD2 (5 bases each). This CDR3 has 16 residues.

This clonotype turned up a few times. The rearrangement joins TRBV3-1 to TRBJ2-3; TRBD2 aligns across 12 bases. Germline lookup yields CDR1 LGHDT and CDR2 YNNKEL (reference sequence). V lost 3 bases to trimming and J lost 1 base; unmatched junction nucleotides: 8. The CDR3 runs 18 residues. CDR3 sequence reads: CASSHPLTSGGGTDTQYF. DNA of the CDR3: TGTGCCAGCAGCCACCCACTGACTAGCGGGGGAGGCACAGATACGCAGTATTTT.

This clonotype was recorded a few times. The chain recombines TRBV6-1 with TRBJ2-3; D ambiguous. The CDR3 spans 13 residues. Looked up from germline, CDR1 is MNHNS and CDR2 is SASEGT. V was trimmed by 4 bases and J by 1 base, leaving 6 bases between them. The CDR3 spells CASSADRTDTQYF. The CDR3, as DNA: TGTGCCAGCAGTGCGGATCGCACAGATACGCAGTATTTT.

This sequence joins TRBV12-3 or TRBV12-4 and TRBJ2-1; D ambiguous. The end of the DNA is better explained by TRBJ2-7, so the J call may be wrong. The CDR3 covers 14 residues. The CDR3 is CASSLNTVYNEQYF. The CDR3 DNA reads TGTGCCAGCAGTTTAAACACGGTCTACAATGAGCAGTACTTC.

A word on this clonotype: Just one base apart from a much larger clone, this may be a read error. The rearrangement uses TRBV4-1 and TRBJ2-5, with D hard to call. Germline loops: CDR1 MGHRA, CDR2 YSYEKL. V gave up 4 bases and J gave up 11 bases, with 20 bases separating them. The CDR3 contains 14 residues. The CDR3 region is CASSPLTRNNEQYF. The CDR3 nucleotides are TGCGCCAGCAGCCCCCTCACACGAAACAATGAGCAGTACTTC.

The CDR3 region is CSARGGQIQETQYF. CDR3 nucleotide sequence: TGCAGTGCTAGGGGGGGACAGATCCAAGAGACCCAGTACTTC. J is TRBJ2-5 and V is TRBV20-1, with a possible D match to TRBD1 (7 bases). Germline loops: CDR1 DFQATT, CDR2 SNEGSKA (reference sequence). The CDR3 sequence is 14 residues long. V lost 3 bases and J lost 1, with 12 bases in between.

The CDR3 sequence is CASSSMGQPQHF. CDR3 DNA sequence: TGTGCCAGCAGTTCGATGGGTCAGCCCCAGCATTTT. This chain links TRBV27 with TRBJ1-5; no definite D call. The CDR3 extends over 12 amino acids. The V end was cut by 4 bases, the J end by 6 bases, with 7 bases between. Per the germline V gene, CDR1 is MNHEY and CDR2 is SMNVEV (reference sequence).

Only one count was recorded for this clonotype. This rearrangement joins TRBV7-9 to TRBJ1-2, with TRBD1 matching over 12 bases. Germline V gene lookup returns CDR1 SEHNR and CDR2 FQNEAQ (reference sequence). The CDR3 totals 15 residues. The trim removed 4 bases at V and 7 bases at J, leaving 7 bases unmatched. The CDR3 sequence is CASSSATGQGAGYTF. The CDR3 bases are TGTGCCAGCAGCTCGGCCACGGGACAGGGGGCTGGCTACACCTTC.

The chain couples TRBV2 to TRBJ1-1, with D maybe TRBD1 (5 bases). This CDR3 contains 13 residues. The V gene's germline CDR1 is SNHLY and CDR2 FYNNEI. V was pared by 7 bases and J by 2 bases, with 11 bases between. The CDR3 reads CASKKGQNTEAFF. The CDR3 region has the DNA TGTGCCAGCAAGAAGGGGCAAAACACTGAAGCTTTCTTT.

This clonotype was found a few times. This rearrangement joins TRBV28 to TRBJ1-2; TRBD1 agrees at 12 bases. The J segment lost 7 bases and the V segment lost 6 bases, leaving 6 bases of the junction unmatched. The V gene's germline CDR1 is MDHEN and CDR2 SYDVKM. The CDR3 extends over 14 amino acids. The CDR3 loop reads CASRAGTGGFGYTF. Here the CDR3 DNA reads TGTGCCAGCAGAGCCGGGACAGGGGGCTTTGGCTACACCTTC.

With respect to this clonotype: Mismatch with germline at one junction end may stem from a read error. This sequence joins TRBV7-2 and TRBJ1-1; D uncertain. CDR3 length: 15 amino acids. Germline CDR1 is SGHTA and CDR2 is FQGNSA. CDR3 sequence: CASRGQELMNAEAFF. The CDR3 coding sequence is TGTGCCAGTCGCGGGCAGGAACTAATGAACGCTGAAGCTTTCTTT.

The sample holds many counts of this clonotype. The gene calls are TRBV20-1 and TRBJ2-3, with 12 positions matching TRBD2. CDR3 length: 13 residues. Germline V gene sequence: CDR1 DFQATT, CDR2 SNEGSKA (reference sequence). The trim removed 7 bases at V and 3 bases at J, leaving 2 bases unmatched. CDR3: CSDTSGGTDTQYF. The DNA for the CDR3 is TGCAGTGATACTAGCGGGGGGACAGATACGCAGTATTTT.

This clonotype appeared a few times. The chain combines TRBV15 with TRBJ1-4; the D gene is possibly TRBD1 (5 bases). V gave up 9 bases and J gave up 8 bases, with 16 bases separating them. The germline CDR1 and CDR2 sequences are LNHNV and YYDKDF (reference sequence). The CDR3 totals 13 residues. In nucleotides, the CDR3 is TGTGCCACGGGACCAGACTTAAGAGAAAAACTGTTTTTT. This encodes CATGPDLREKLFF. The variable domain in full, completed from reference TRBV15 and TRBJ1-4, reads DAMVIQNPRYQVTQFGKPVTLSCSQTLNHNVMYWYQQKSSQAPKLLFHYYDKDFNNEADTPDNFQSRRPNTSFCFLDIRSPGLGDTAMYLCATGPDLREKLFFGSGTQLSVL.

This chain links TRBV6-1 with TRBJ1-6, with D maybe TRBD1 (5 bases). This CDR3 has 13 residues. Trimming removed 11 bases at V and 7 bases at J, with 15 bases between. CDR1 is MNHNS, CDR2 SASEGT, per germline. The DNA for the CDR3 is TGTGCCGGGGGGGACCGTTTCAATTCACCCCTCCACTTT. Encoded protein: CAGGDRFNSPLHF.

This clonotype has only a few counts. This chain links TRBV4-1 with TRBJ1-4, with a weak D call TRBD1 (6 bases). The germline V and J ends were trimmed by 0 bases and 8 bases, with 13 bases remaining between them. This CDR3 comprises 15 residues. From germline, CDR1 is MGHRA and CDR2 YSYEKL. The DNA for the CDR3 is TGCGCCAGCAGCCAAGAGTGGAGGGGGGGAGAAAAACTGTTTTTT. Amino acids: CASSQEWRGGEKLFF.

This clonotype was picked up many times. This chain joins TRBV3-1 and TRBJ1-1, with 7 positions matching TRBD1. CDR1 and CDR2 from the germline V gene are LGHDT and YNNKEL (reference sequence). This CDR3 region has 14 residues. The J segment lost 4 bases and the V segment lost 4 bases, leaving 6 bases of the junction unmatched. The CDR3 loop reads CASSPRQGSTEAFF. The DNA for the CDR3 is TGTGCCAGCAGCCCCAGACAGGGTTCCACTGAAGCTTTCTTT.

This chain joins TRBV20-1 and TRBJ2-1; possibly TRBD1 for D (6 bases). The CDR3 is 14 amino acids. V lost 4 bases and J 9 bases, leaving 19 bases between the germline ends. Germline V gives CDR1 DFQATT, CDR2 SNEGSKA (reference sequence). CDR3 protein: CSATSTGINSEQFF. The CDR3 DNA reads TGCAGTGCTACTTCTACAGGGATCAATAGTGAGCAGTTCTTC.

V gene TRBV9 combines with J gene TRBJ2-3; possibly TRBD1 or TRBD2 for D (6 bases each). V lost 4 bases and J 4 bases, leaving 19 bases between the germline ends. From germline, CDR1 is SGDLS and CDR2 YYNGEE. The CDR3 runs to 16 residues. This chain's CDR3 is CASSFGGGGPPDTQYF. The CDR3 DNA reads TGTGCCAGCAGCTTCGGTGGTGGGGGGCCTCCAGATACGCAGTATTTT.

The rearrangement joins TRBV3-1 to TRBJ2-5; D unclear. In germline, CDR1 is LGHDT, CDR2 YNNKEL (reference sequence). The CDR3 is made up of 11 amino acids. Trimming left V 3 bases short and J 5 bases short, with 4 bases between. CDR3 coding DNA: TGTGCCAGCAGCCACTGGGAGACCCAGTACTTC. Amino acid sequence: CASSHWETQYF.

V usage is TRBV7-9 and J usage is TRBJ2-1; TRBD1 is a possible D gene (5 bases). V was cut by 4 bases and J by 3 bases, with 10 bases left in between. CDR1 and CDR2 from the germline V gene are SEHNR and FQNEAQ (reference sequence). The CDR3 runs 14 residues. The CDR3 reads CASSYRTIYNEQFF. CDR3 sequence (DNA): TGTGCCAGCAGCTACCGGACAATCTACAATGAGCAGTTCTTC.

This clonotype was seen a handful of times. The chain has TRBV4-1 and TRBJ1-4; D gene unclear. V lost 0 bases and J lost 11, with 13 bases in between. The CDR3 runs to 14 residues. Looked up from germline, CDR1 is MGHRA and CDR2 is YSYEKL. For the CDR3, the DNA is TGCGCCAGCAGCCAAGAGCCCCGGACGGAGAAACTGTTTTTT. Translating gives CASSQEPRTEKLFF.

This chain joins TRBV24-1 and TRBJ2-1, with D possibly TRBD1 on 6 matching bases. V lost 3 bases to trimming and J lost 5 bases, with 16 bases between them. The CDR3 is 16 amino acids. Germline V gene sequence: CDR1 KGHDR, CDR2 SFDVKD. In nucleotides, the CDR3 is TGTGCCACCAGTGATGGGTTTGGCAGGGGAAACAATGAGCAGTTCTTC. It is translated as CATSDGFGRGNNEQFF.

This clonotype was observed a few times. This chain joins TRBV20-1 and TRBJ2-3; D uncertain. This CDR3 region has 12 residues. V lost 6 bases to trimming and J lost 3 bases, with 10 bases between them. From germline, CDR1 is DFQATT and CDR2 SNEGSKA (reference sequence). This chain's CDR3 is CSAGSRTDTQYF. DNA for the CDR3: TGCAGTGCGGGATCTAGGACAGATACGCAGTATTTT.

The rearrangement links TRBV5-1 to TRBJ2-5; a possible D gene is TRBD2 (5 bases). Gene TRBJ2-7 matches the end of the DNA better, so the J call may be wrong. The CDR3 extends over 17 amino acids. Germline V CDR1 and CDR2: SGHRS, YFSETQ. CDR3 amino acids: CASGRGFLASIPDEQYF. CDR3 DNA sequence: TGCGCCAGCGGCCGGGGTTTCCTTGCGTCTATCCCCGACGAGCAGTACTTC.

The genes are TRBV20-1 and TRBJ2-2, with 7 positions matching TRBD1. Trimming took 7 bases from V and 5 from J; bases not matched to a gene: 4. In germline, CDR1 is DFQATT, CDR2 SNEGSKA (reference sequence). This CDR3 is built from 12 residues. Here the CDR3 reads CSGQGHTGELFF. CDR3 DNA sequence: TGCAGTGGACAGGGTCATACCGGGGAGCTGTTTTTT.

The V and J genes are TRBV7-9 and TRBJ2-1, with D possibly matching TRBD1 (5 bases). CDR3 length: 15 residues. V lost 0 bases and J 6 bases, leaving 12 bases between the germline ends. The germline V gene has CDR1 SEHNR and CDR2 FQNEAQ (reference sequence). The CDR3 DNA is TGTGCCAGCAGCTTAGCAGGGGTACTGTTCAATGAGCAGTTCTTC. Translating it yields CASSLAGVLFNEQFF. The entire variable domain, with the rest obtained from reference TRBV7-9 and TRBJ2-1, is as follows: DTGVSQNPRHKITKRGQNVTFRCDPISEHNRLYWYRQTLGQGPEFLTYFQNEAQLEKSRLLSDRFSAERPKGSFSTLEIQRTEQGDSAMYLCASSLAGVLFNEQFFGPGTRLTVL.